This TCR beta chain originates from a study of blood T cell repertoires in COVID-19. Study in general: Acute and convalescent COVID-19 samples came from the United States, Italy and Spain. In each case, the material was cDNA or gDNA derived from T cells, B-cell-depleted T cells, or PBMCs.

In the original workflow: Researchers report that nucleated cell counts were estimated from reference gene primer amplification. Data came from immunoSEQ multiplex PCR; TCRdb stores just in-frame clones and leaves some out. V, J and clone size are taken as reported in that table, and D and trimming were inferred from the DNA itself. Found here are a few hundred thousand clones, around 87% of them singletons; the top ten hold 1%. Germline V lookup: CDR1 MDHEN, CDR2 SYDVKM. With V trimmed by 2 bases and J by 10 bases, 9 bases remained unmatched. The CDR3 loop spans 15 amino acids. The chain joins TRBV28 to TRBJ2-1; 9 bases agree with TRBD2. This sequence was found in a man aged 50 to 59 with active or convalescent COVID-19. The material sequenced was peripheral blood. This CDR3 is CASSLAGGPLREQFF. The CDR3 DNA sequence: TGTGCCAGCAGTTTAGCGGGAGGGCCTCTGAGGGAGCAGTTCTTC.